This T cell receptor (beta chain) was obtained from a study of blood T cell repertoires in COVID-19. Study overall: The cDNA or gDNA used as material had been derived from T cells, B-cell-depleted T cells, or PBMCs.

Trimming at V came to 3 bases and at J to 0 bases, leaving 3 bases not matched to a gene. Germline lookup yields CDR1 MRHNA and CDR2 SNTAGT. The CDR3 is 15 amino acids. Sequencing was performed with immunoSEQ multiplex PCR; in TCRdb, only in-frame clones are kept and a portion is missing. This table holds roughly 48,000 clones, 65% to 80% found once. Sequencing used peripheral blood. The receptor was derived from a human donor with active or convalescent COVID-19. The donor label of this sample is uncertain. The chain combines TRBV6-4 with TRBJ2-3; the match to TRBD1 covers 7 bases. The CDR3 coding sequence is TGTGCCAGCAGTGAAAGGGGGCTAAGCACAGATACGCAGTATTTT. It encodes CASSERGLSTDTQYF.